A single sample gave rise to the 30 T cell receptor beta chains below, sequenced in a study of T-cell reconstitution after alpha-beta-depleted transplantation in children. TCRbeta library preparation incorporated unique molecular identifiers. TCRdb re-derived calls from the PCR reads in MiXCR, one entry per CDR3 protein. The sample consists of 480,000 or so distinct CDR3 sequences, under 12% of them appearing once. The starting material was PBMCs, obtained before TCRalphabeta/CD19-depleted stem cell transplant. These receptors all come from a child between 2 and 9 years old with inherited bone marrow failure, due to receive a stem cell transplant.

This clonotype appeared many times. The chain joins TRBV12-3 or TRBV12-4 to TRBJ2-5, with D possibly TRBD2 on 5 matching bases. V shed 7 bases and J shed 0 bases, with 9 bases lying between them. This CDR3 region has 13 residues. The CDR3 region has the DNA TGTGCCAGCACTGAGCGGTACCAAGAGACCCAGTACTTC. Amino acids: CASTERYQETQYF.

This clonotype appeared many times. The V and J genes are TRBV6-1 and TRBJ2-7; TRBD1 matches at 7 bases. In germline, CDR1 is MNHNS, CDR2 SASEGT. With V trimmed by 5 bases and J by 0 bases, 4 bases remained unmatched. CDR3 length: 14 residues. Here the CDR3 reads CASSTGQVSYEQYF. The CDR3 bases are TGTGCCAGCAGTACCGGACAGGTCTCCTACGAGCAGTACTTC.

This clonotype came up many times. The chain combines TRBV4-1 with TRBJ2-1; TRBD1 matches 9 bases. V lost 6 bases and J lost 7; bases outside the gene matches: 7. Germline V CDR1 and CDR2: MGHRA, YSYEKL. The CDR3 sequence is 14 residues long. This CDR3 reads CASRRTGAGNEQFF. CDR3 sequence (DNA): TGCGCCAGCAGGCGGACAGGGGCGGGGAATGAGCAGTTCTTC.

This clonotype was seen many times. This chain uses TRBV6-1 with TRBJ2-1; tentatively, D is TRBD1 (6 bases). The V end was cut by 8 bases, the J end by 2 bases, with 16 bases between. The CDR3 extends over 15 amino acids. CDR1 is MNHNS and CDR2 is SASEGT in the germline V gene. This chain's CDR3 is CASRIGHRAYNEQFF. CDR3 coding DNA: TGTGCCAGCCGGATTGGGCACAGGGCCTACAATGAGCAGTTCTTC.

In the case of this clonotype: A junction boundary mismatches the germline segment, possibly from a read error. The rearrangement links TRBV19 to TRBJ2-1; perhaps TRBD2 as D (6 bases). CDR3 length equals 14 residues. The germline gives CDR1 LNHDA, CDR2 SQIVND (reference sequence). The CDR3 is CASSIMDYYNEQLF. CDR3 bases: TGTGCCAGTAGTATAATGGACTACTACAATGAGCAGTTGTTC.

The gene calls are TRBV6-2 or TRBV6-3 and TRBJ2-1; D may be TRBD1 (5 bases). Trimming left V 4 bases short and J 6 bases short, with 10 bases between. The CDR3 spans 13 residues. Per the germline V gene, CDR1 is MNHEY and CDR2 is SVGEGT. For the CDR3, the DNA is TGTGCCAGCAGTTCACAGGCGAGCAATGAGCAGTTCTTC. This gives the protein CASSSQASNEQFF.

For this clonotype: This may stem from a read error, because a much larger clone lies one nucleotide away. CDR3 region: CASSFDVVRASYEQYF. The CDR3 region has the DNA TGCGCCAGCAGCTTTGATGTGGTCCGGGCCTCCTACGAGCAGTACTTC. The V call is TRBV5-1, the J call TRBJ2-7, with D unresolved. The CDR3 sequence is 16 residues long. Germline V gene data show CDR1 as SGHRS and CDR2 as YFSETQ. Trimming took 2 bases from V and 0 from J, leaving 15 bases between them. Based on the CDR3 plus reference TRBV5-1 and TRBJ2-7, the full variable domain is KAGVTQTPRYLIKTRGQQVTLSCSPISGHRSVSWYQQTPGQGLQFLFEYFSETQRNKGNFPGRFSGRQFSNSRSEMNVSTLELGDSALYLCASSFDVVRASYEQYFGPGTRLTVT.

The sample holds many counts of this clonotype. This chain links TRBV12-3 or TRBV12-4 with TRBJ2-7; D unresolved. The CDR3 loop spans 15 amino acids. Trimming took off 6 bases at V and 0 bases at J, with 15 bases between the two ends. The CDR3 is CASSYGDLRSYEQYF. Written as DNA, the CDR3 is TGTGCCAGCAGCTACGGAGATCTTCGCTCCTACGAGCAGTACTTC.

Ten or more counts support this clonotype. The rearrangement uses TRBV11-2 and TRBJ2-1, with 7 bases matching TRBD1. This CDR3 spans 17 amino acids. The germline V gene has CDR1 SGHAT and CDR2 FQNNGV. V trimming: 2 bases; J trimming: 10 bases; junction bases outside the gene matches: 17. In DNA form, the CDR3 reads TGTGCCAGCAGCTTAAAGGGACAGTTTACCCCCCAGGGAGAGCAGTTCTTC. This encodes CASSLKGQFTPQGEQFF.

This clonotype was counted many times. The genes are TRBV20-1 and TRBJ1-1, with TRBD1 as a possible D gene (6 bases). V lost 7 bases, J lost 3 bases, and 18 bases lay in between. Germline CDR1 reads DFQATT; CDR2 reads SNEGSKA (reference sequence). The CDR3 runs 14 residues. CDR3 in DNA: TGCAGTGTCACCTTCGGGGGCTCGGACACTGAAGCTTTCTTT. It translates to CSVTFGGSDTEAFF.

This clonotype appeared many times. The CDR3 sequence: CASSQTGTDPYEQYF. The CDR3 DNA is TGTGCCAGCAGCCAAACCGGGACGGACCCCTACGAGCAGTACTTC. The chain has TRBV27 and TRBJ2-7; TRBD1 or TRBD2 may be the D gene (5 bases each). The CDR3 sequence is 15 residues long. Germline lookup yields CDR1 MNHEY and CDR2 SMNVEV (reference sequence). Trimming pared 6 bases from V and 2 bases from J, leaving 17 bases between.

This clonotype has just one count. Possible read error: a much larger clone is one base away. The V call is TRBV7-9, the J call TRBJ2-1; D ambiguous. The CDR3 is made up of 11 amino acids. Trimming took 2 bases from V and 11 from J, leaving 7 bases between them. Germline CDR1 reads SEHNR; CDR2 reads FQNEAQ (reference sequence). The CDR3 DNA sequence: TGTGCCAGCAGCTTACTTCGGCAGCAGTTCTTC. Amino acids: CASSLLRQQFF.

This clonotype was picked up a small number of times. V gene TRBV4-1 combines with J gene TRBJ2-5; 9 positions match TRBD2. The CDR3 covers 21 residues. The germline V gene encodes CDR1 MGHRA and CDR2 YSYEKL. Germline trimming cut 0 bases from V and 5 bases from J; bases unmatched to any gene: 22. The CDR3 nucleotides are TGCGCCAGCAGCCAAGATCTCCTTTCCCTGACTAGCGGAGGCGCGATGGAGACCCAGTACTTC. It is translated as CASSQDLLSLTSGGAMETQYF.

This clonotype was recorded many times. The chain has TRBV7-2 and TRBJ2-3, with TRBD2 identical over 14 bases. Per the germline V gene, CDR1 is SGHTA and CDR2 is FQGNSA. Trimming took 2 bases from V and 8 from J; bases not matched to a gene: 21. The CDR3 sequence is 21 residues long. The CDR3 DNA sequence: TGTGCCAGCAGCTTACGCCCCGGGACTAGCGGGAGTAGAGGAGGTTATCGTACGCAGTATTTT. This translates into CASSLRPGTSGSRGGYRTQYF.

This clonotype was counted only a few times. The V and J genes are TRBV4-3 and TRBJ2-7; the D is unclear. Germline CDR1 LGHNA, CDR2 YSLEER. Trimming stripped 0 bases from V and 7 bases from J, with 16 bases between. The CDR3 contains 15 residues. The CDR3 loop is CASSQDPTAQNEQYF. For the CDR3, the DNA is TGCGCCAGCAGCCAAGATCCCACGGCCCAAAATGAGCAGTACTTC.

This clonotype turned up a few times. For the CDR3, the DNA is TGTGCCAGCAGCCACCGGGGAAGGGCCCTCAATGAGCAGTTCTTC. It is translated as CASSHRGRALNEQFF. The genes are TRBV13 and TRBJ2-1; tentative D call: TRBD2 (5 bases). Trimming took off 5 bases at V and 6 bases at J, with 17 bases between the two ends. This CDR3 is built from 15 residues. CDR1 PRHDT and CDR2 FYEKMQ come from the germline V gene (reference sequence).

This clonotype occurred a few times. The chain carries TRBV7-2 and TRBJ2-3; 7 bases map to TRBD1. V was clipped by 5 bases and J by 14 bases; unmatched bases: 16. This CDR3 is 14 amino acids long. The V gene's germline CDR1 is SGHTA and CDR2 FQGNSA. The CDR3 nucleotides are TGTGCCAGCAGCCCGGGACAGAATTTTCGGAGTGGGTATTTT. Its translation is CASSPGQNFRSGYF.

This clonotype was seen ten or more times. The chain couples TRBV20-1 to TRBJ1-4; D unresolved. The CDR3 extends over 12 amino acids. CDR1 DFQATT and CDR2 SNEGSKA come from the germline V gene (reference sequence). Trimming left V 5 bases short and J 6 bases short, with 10 bases between. The CDR3 loop reads CSAYTGDEKLFF. In DNA, the CDR3 is TGCAGTGCTTACACCGGGGATGAAAAACTGTTTTTT.

Ten or more counts support this clonotype. The chain is built from TRBV6-5 and TRBJ2-1; D remains unclear. The CDR3 length is 14 residues. Germline lookup yields CDR1 MNHEY and CDR2 SVGAGI. The V end lost 2 bases, the J end lost 5 bases, and 10 bases lay between the germline ends. The CDR3 DNA reads TGTGCCAGCAGTTACATCGGCGGAAACAATGAGCAGTTCTTC. Translated, it gives CASSYIGGNNEQFF.

This clonotype has at least ten counts. The chain combines TRBV7-9 with TRBJ1-2, with 7 bases identical to TRBD1. V shed 10 bases and J 0 bases; nucleotides not matched to a gene: 5. The germline V gene has CDR1 SEHNR and CDR2 FQNEAQ (reference sequence). The CDR3 runs to 13 residues. The CDR3 protein is CATPGGANYGYTF. Here the CDR3 DNA reads TGTGCCACCCCAGGGGGAGCTAACTATGGCTACACCTTC.

This clonotype was picked up many times. The chain has TRBV28 and TRBJ1-6; a possible D gene is TRBD1 (5 bases). The CDR3 totals 13 residues. Trimming stripped 6 bases from V and 9 bases from J, with 12 bases between. In germline, CDR1 is MDHEN, CDR2 SYDVKM. CDR3 sequence (DNA): TGTGCCAGCAGCGTCACGGGGGGTTCACCCCTCCACTTT. Protein sequence: CASSVTGGSPLHF.

The J gene is TRBJ2-5, the V gene TRBV20-1; D is possibly TRBD1 or TRBD2 (5 bases each). From germline, CDR1 is DFQATT and CDR2 SNEGSKA (reference sequence). V was trimmed by 3 bases and J by 0 bases, leaving 23 bases between them. This CDR3 comprises 18 residues. Written as DNA, the CDR3 is TGCAGTGCTAGGCCCCTCTTCGGGGCGGACCTTTACCAAGAGACCCAGTACTTC. This translates into CSARPLFGADLYQETQYF.

Many counts were recorded for this clonotype. The chain couples TRBV27 to TRBJ2-7; D is tentatively TRBD1 or TRBD2 (6 bases each). CDR1 and CDR2 (germline): MNHEY, SMNVEV (reference sequence). V was pared by 6 bases and J by 2 bases, with 11 bases between. The CDR3 is 13 residues long. This chain's CDR3 is CASSEGGPYEQYF. The CDR3 DNA reads TGTGCCAGCAGCGAGGGGGGCCCCTACGAGCAGTACTTC.

This clonotype occurred a few times. The V call is TRBV18, the J call TRBJ2-2; D not resolved. The germline V and J ends were trimmed by 0 bases and 0 bases, with 5 bases remaining between them. The CDR3 has 15 amino acids. In germline, CDR1 is KGHSH, CDR2 LQKENI. In DNA, the CDR3 is TGTGCCAGCTCACCACCGGCACCGAACACCGGGGAGCTGTTTTTT. The encoded protein is CASSPPAPNTGELFF.

In its sample, this clonotype was seen many times. The chain joins TRBV5-5 to TRBJ1-2, with D possibly being TRBD1 (5 bases). The V end lost 4 bases, the J end lost 5 bases, and 15 bases lay between the germline ends. Looked up from germline, CDR1 is SGHKS and CDR2 is YYEKEE (reference sequence). CDR3 size: 14 residues. The CDR3 here is CASSGAVALYGYTF. Written as DNA, the CDR3 is TGTGCCAGCAGCGGGGCTGTCGCCCTATATGGCTACACCTTC. Using reference TRBV5-5 and TRBJ1-2 for the parts outside the CDR3, the full variable domain is DAGVTQSPTHLIKTRGQQVTLRCSPISGHKSVSWYQQVLGQGPQFIFQYYEKEERGRGNFPDRFSARQFPNYSSELNVNALLLGDSALYLCASSGAVALYGYTFGSGTRLTVV.

This clonotype was recorded many times. The chain joins TRBV7-8 to TRBJ2-6; the D is unclear. The CDR3 sequence is 15 residues long. Trimming shortened V by 3 bases and J by 0 bases, and 6 bases separated the two germline ends. The germline gives CDR1 SGHVS, CDR2 FQNEAQ. In DNA form, the CDR3 reads TGTGCCAGCAGCTTCTTGAGCTCTGGGGCCAACGTCCTGACTTTC. Translated: CASSFLSSGANVLTF. The whole variable domain, remainder taken from reference TRBV7-8 and TRBJ2-6, is GAGVSQSPRYKVAKRGQDVALRCDPISGHVSLFWYQQALGQGPEFLTYFQNEAQLDKSGLPSDRFFAERPEGSVSTLKIQRTQQEDSAVYLCASSFLSSGANVLTFGAGSRLTVL.

Many counts were recorded for this clonotype. V gene TRBV10-3 combines with J gene TRBJ1-2, with D hard to call. The CDR3 totals 13 residues. Trimming took off 6 bases at V and 4 bases at J, with 12 bases between the two ends. CDR1 ENHRY and CDR2 SYGVKD come from the germline V gene. In DNA, the CDR3 is TGTGCCATCAGGAAGGAGAGTTCCTATGGCTACACCTTC. Protein product: CAIRKESSYGYTF.

This clonotype was recorded at least ten times. CDR3 loop: CSVEGWGWDEQFF. The DNA of the CDR3 is TGCAGCGTTGAGGGGTGGGGCTGGGATGAGCAGTTCTTC. The V gene is TRBV29-1, the J gene TRBJ2-1, with D perhaps matching TRBD1 (5 bases). The CDR3 covers 13 residues. Germline assignment: CDR1 SQVTM and CDR2 ANQGSEA. Trimming removed 3 bases at V and 8 bases at J, with 14 bases between.

This clonotype appeared a few times. This chain uses TRBV5-1 with TRBJ2-7; 9 nucleotides align to TRBD1. This CDR3 has 18 residues. After removal of 4 bases from V and 2 bases from J, the junction contained 16 bases not matched to a gene. The germline V gene encodes CDR1 SGHRS and CDR2 YFSETQ. CDR3 amino acids: CASSQSIYRGLPAYEQYF. The DNA for the CDR3 is TGCGCCAGCAGCCAATCAATCTACAGGGGGCTCCCCGCCTACGAGCAGTACTTC.

This clonotype showed up many times. This chain connects TRBV14 to TRBJ2-1; D remains unclear. Germline V gives CDR1 SGHDN, CDR2 FVKESK. The V end lost 0 bases, the J end lost 2 bases, and 5 bases lay between the germline ends. The CDR3 totals 14 residues. This chain's CDR3 is CASSQEGPYNEQFF. The CDR3 nucleotides are TGTGCCAGCAGCCAAGAGGGCCCCTACAATGAGCAGTTCTTC.